This T cell receptor (beta chain) was captured by sequencing in a study of PD-1 blockade in classical Hodgkin lymphoma. This clone has only one observation. Following autologous stem cell transplantation, relapse occurred in every patient, and exposure to brentuximab vedotin varied. The method was immunoSEQ multiplex PCR; TCRdb's version includes in-frame clones alone and lacks a portion of them. The data show under 30,000 clones, with 82% seen just once and roughly 12% held by the top ten. Per the germline V gene, CDR1 is MNHNS and CDR2 is SASEGT. This CDR3 region has 15 residues. Deletions cut 1 base from V and 5 bases from J, with 11 bases between.

The TCR originated in a human donor with classical Hodgkin lymphoma. The chain links TRBV6-1 to TRBJ1-4; D unresolved. Source: peripheral blood mononuclear cells (PBMCs), taken before the second cycle of nivolumab. CDR3 nucleotides: TGTGCCAGCAGTGAAGTTGGCAGGACGAATGAAAAACTGTTTTTT. Its translation: CASSEVGRTNEKLFF.